This entry lists 10 T cell receptor beta chains sequenced from one sample in a study of vaccination effects on CD4 cells after COVID-19. No antigen is known for these receptors. Before sequencing took place, the ViraFEST assay used viral peptide pools to expand antigen-specific CD4+ T cells. The culture ran for roughly ten days before CD4+ T cells were isolated. This person caught SARS-CoV-2 sometime from March to December 2020, and PCR testing confirmed the infection. Repertoires were generated with immunoSEQ multiplex PCR, while TCRdb's copy carries only in-frame clones and drops some. In the table there are tens of thousands of clones, 65% to 75% of which are singletons. Specimen: CD4+ T cells from PBMCs cultured with SARS-CoV-2 spike peptides, collected before COVID-19 vaccination. The source is a human donor who had a prior SARS-CoV-2 infection.

This clone was detected a few times. The chain joins TRBV4-2 to TRBJ2-3, with a weak D call TRBD2 (5 bases). Per the germline V gene, CDR1 is LGHNA and CDR2 is YNFKEQ. V gave up 3 bases and J gave up 4 bases, with 17 bases separating them. This CDR3 is 16 amino acids long. The CDR3 DNA is TGTGCCAGCAGCCATGCCGGCGGGTTACGCCCAGATACGCAGTATTTT. This sequence encodes CASSHAGGLRPDTQYF.

The V gene is TRBV11-3, the J gene TRBJ1-1, with D uncertain. CDR3 length: 15 residues. The germline V gene has CDR1 SGHNT and CDR2 YENEEA. V was trimmed by 1 base and J by 0 bases, leaving 9 bases between them. This chain's CDR3 is CASSLGTAMNTEAFF. For the CDR3, the DNA is TGTGCCAGCAGCTTAGGAACAGCCATGAACACTGAAGCTTTCTTT.

This rearrangement joins TRBV6-5 to TRBJ2-3; maybe TRBD1 (5 bases). Per germline, CDR1 MNHEY and CDR2 SVGAGI. The V end was cut by 0 bases, the J end by 9 bases, with 19 bases between. CDR3 size: 16 residues. CDR3 coding DNA: TGTGCCAGCAGTTACTCCGTGTCTACAGGCGTCAAGACGCAGTATTTT. Translated, it gives CASSYSVSTGVKTQYF.

The chain recombines TRBV2 with TRBJ2-7; the match to TRBD2 covers 8 bases. V shed 6 bases, J shed 1 base, and the junction held 11 bases outside the gene matches. This CDR3 contains 16 residues. Germline assignment: CDR1 SNHLY and CDR2 FYNNEI. CDR3 residues: CASRPRSGGYSYEQYF. The DNA of the CDR3 is TGTGCCAGCAGACCAAGGAGCGGGGGCTATTCCTACGAGCAGTACTTC.

The V and J genes are TRBV3-1 (or the pseudogene TRBV3-2) and TRBJ2-3, with D possibly being TRBD2 (5 bases). This CDR3 contains 16 residues. V lost 5 bases and J lost 3, with 18 bases in between. The V gene's germline CDR1 is LGHDT and CDR2 YNNKEL (reference sequence). The CDR3 sequence: CASSSLAVRGTDTQYF. The CDR3 region has the DNA TGTGCCAGCAGCTCCCTAGCCGTCAGAGGGACAGATACGCAGTATTTT.

The chain carries TRBV18 and TRBJ2-1; 10 nucleotides match TRBD1. CDR1 is KGHSH and CDR2 is LQKENI in the germline V gene. The J segment lost 5 bases and the V segment lost 3 bases, leaving 4 bases of the junction unmatched. The CDR3 loop spans 15 amino acids. In DNA form, the CDR3 reads TGTGCCAGCTCACCTCCGGGACAGGGGAACAATGAGCAGTTCTTC. Protein product: CASSPPGQGNNEQFF.

The rearrangement links TRBV11-3 to TRBJ2-7; 8 positions match TRBD2. V dropped 4 bases and J dropped 0; count of bases not matched to a gene: 8. Germline-derived CDR1 and CDR2 are SGHNT and YENEEA. CDR3 size: 16 residues. The chain's CDR3 is CASSSRTSGSSYEQYF. The CDR3 DNA reads as TGTGCCAGCAGCTCCCGTACTAGCGGCAGCTCCTACGAGCAGTACTTC.

The rearrangement joins TRBV5-1 to TRBJ1-2, with a possible D match to TRBD1 (6 bases). Trimming took off 0 bases at V and 5 bases at J, with 11 bases between the two ends. The CDR3 spans 14 residues. Germline assignment: CDR1 SGHRS and CDR2 YFSETQ. In DNA, the CDR3 is TGCGCCAGCAGCTTGGAATGGGGGGCTTATGGCTACACCTTC. Amino acids: CASSLEWGAYGYTF.

The gene calls are TRBV5-4 and TRBJ2-4; 10 bases are shared with TRBD1. The CDR3 extends over 15 amino acids. V gave up 3 bases and J gave up 4 bases; unmatched junction bases: 4. Germline V lookup: CDR1 SGHNT, CDR2 YYREEE (reference sequence). CDR3 region: CASSSQDRGKNIQYF. In DNA, the CDR3 is TGTGCCAGCAGCTCCCAGGACAGGGGGAAAAACATTCAGTACTTC.

The chain recombines TRBV12-5 with TRBJ2-7, with D unclear. Trimming took 1 base from V and 2 from J, leaving 15 bases between them. The germline gives CDR1 LGHNT, CDR2 FRNRAP. This CDR3 region has 16 residues. CDR3 sequence reads: CASGLDMRTETYEQYF. The CDR3 nucleotides are TGTGCTAGTGGTTTGGACATGAGGACGGAGACCTACGAGCAGTACTTC.